One and the same sample provided the 17 T cell receptor beta chains below, sequenced in a study of circulating and synovial CD4+ cells in juvenile arthritis. Measured with immunoSEQ multiplex PCR; TCRdb has only the in-frame clones, and not every one. Of 30,000 or so clones detected, roughly 95% appear once; the ten largest clones hold 0.6% to 0.85%. The sequenced material came from CD4+ T cells from blood. Receptors originate from a human donor with juvenile idiopathic arthritis.

The rearrangement uses TRBV5-1 and TRBJ2-1, with D tentatively TRBD1 (6 bases). CDR1 and CDR2 from the germline V gene are SGHRS and YFSETQ. The CDR3 contains 11 residues. V was trimmed by 5 bases and J by 8 bases, leaving 8 bases between them. CDR3 residues: CASRAGDEQFF. CDR3 coding DNA: TGCGCCAGCAGGGCAGGGGATGAGCAGTTCTTC. Full variable domain (rest looked up from reference TRBV5-1 and TRBJ2-1): KAGVTQTPRYLIKTRGQQVTLSCSPISGHRSVSWYQQTPGQGLQFLFEYFSETQRNKGNFPGRFSGRQFSNSRSEMNVSTLELGDSALYLCASRAGDEQFFGPGTRLTVL.

The chain carries TRBV28 and TRBJ2-2; TRBD2 is a possible D gene (5 bases). Germline lookup yields CDR1 MDHEN and CDR2 SYDVKM. The CDR3 is made up of 14 amino acids. V was clipped by 9 bases and J by 6 bases, with 17 bases between them. In DNA form, the CDR3 reads TGTGCCAGTTTCGAGGTACGGGGTTCCGGGGAGCTGTTTTTT. It encodes CASFEVRGSGELFF.

The chain employs TRBV7-3 and TRBJ2-1, with D perhaps TRBD2 (5 bases). CDR3 length: 14 amino acids. Trimming pared 8 bases from V and 10 bases from J, leaving 21 bases between. Germline V gene lookup returns CDR1 SGHTA and CDR2 FQGTGA. The CDR3 sequence is CASSKDLALREQFF. Written as DNA, the CDR3 is TGTGCCAGCTCCAAGGACTTAGCCTTGAGGGAGCAGTTCTTC.

This clone appeared a single time. The rearrangement uses TRBV19 and TRBJ2-7; tentatively, D is TRBD1 (6 bases). Germline values: CDR1 LNHDA, CDR2 SQIVND (reference sequence). Trimming removed 5 bases from V and 5 bases from J, with 16 bases in between. This CDR3 is built from 14 residues. CDR3 loop: CASSHDRYGNEQYF. In DNA form, the CDR3 reads TGTGCCAGTAGTCACGACAGGTACGGGAACGAGCAGTACTTC. The full variable domain, its missing parts supplied by reference TRBV19 and TRBJ2-7, is DGGITQSPKYLFRKEGQNVTLSCEQNLNHDAMYWYRQDPGQGLRLIYYSQIVNDFQKGDIAEGYSVSREKKESFPLTVTSAQKNPTAFYLCASSHDRYGNEQYFGPGTRLTVT.

The chain joins TRBV19 to TRBJ1-5; tentatively, D is TRBD1 (5 bases). This CDR3 has 15 residues. Germline V gene sequence: CDR1 LNHDA, CDR2 SQIVND (reference sequence). V was shortened by 9 bases and J by 3 bases, with 18 bases between the two germline ends. In DNA, the CDR3 is TGTGCCAGCGGCCGGGGGAACGTATTCAATCAGCCCCAGCATTTT. Translated: CASGRGNVFNQPQHF.

The chain's CDR3 is CASKTSGSYEQYF. DNA for the CDR3: TGTGCCAGCAAAACTAGCGGGAGCTACGAGCAGTACTTC. The J gene is TRBJ2-7, the V gene TRBV28; 11 positions match TRBD2. V lost 7 bases and J lost 3; bases outside the gene matches: 2. The CDR3 covers 13 residues. CDR1 is MDHEN, CDR2 SYDVKM, per germline.

This rearrangement joins TRBV14 to TRBJ1-2; D is possibly TRBD1 (5 bases). CDR1 and CDR2 (germline): SGHDN, FVKESK. V was clipped by 4 bases and J by 4 bases, with 13 bases between them. This CDR3 has 14 residues. The CDR3 DNA sequence: TGTGCCAGCAGCCCCACCGGGGGGGGCTATGGCTACACCTTC. Residues: CASSPTGGGYGYTF.

The chain has TRBV6-5 and TRBJ1-4, with TRBD1 as a possible D gene (6 bases). This CDR3 comprises 13 residues. Germline loops: CDR1 MNHEY, CDR2 SVGAGI. Trimming removed 5 bases at V and 7 bases at J, with 11 bases between. The CDR3 here is CASSATGFEKLFF. The CDR3 coding sequence is TGTGCCAGCAGTGCGACAGGTTTTGAAAAACTGTTTTTT.

This chain connects TRBV9 to TRBJ2-1; 9 nucleotides agree with TRBD1. The germline V gene has CDR1 SGDLS and CDR2 YYNGEE. CDR3 size: 16 residues. The J segment lost 1 base and the V segment lost 1 base, leaving 3 bases of the junction unmatched. The CDR3 DNA sequence: TGTGCCAGCAGCGTACGGGGACAGGGTTCCTACAATGAGCAGTTCTTC. Translation: CASSVRGQGSYNEQFF.

The sample holds a few counts of this clone. V gene TRBV2 combines with J gene TRBJ1-4; D unclear. CDR1 SNHLY and CDR2 FYNNEI come from the germline V gene. Trimming took 4 bases from V and 7 from J, leaving 10 bases between them. This CDR3 comprises 13 residues. The DNA for the CDR3 is TGTGCCAGCAGTGTCAAGCCGCCTGAAAAACTGTTTTTT. This translates into CASSVKPPEKLFF.

The chain couples TRBV27 to TRBJ2-3; D ambiguous. This CDR3 spans 12 amino acids. V was pared by 5 bases and J by 3 bases, with 6 bases between. In germline, CDR1 is MNHEY, CDR2 SMNVEV (reference sequence). The CDR3 coding sequence is TGTGCCAGCAGTGCCCGGACAGATACGCAGTATTTT. Its translation is CASSARTDTQYF.

CDR3 bases: TGTGCCAGCAGCCGAACGGGACTAGCCGGCCGCGAGCAGTACTTC. Translation gives CASSRTGLAGREQYF. The chain is built from TRBV7-3 and TRBJ2-7; 9 bases are a match to TRBD2. Germline V lookup: CDR1 SGHTA, CDR2 FQGTGA. Trimming at V came to 5 bases and at J to 6 bases, leaving 11 bases not matched to a gene. This CDR3 is built from 15 residues.

V and J are TRBV5-4 and TRBJ2-3; D remains ambiguous. CDR1 and CDR2 from the germline V gene are SGHNT and YYREEE (reference sequence). Between the trimmed V and J ends, which lost 0 bases and 1 base, there was a span of 9 bases. This CDR3 region has 15 residues. CDR3: CASSLAPTRTDTQYF. CDR3 nucleotides: TGTGCCAGCAGCTTGGCCCCAACTCGCACAGATACGCAGTATTTT.

This clone was detected once. The chain employs TRBV7-7 and TRBJ2-2, with 8 positions matching TRBD1. Germline V gene data show CDR1 as SSHAT and CDR2 as FNYEAQ (reference sequence). The CDR3 spans 14 residues. Losses at the gene ends were 5 bases for V and 7 bases for J; bases not matched to a gene: 6. CDR3 in amino acids: CASSDRGKNGELFF. CDR3 bases: TGTGCCAGCAGCGACAGGGGAAAAAACGGGGAGCTGTTTTTT.

The V call is TRBV2, the J call TRBJ2-7; 8 bases agree with TRBD2. This CDR3 region has 13 residues. V was pared by 10 bases and J by 0 bases, with 5 bases of the junction left unmatched. Germline lookup yields CDR1 SNHLY and CDR2 FYNNEI. CDR3 residues: CATTGTSSYEQYF. The CDR3 DNA sequence: TGTGCCACCACCGGGACTAGCTCCTACGAGCAGTACTTC.

V and J are TRBV6-1 and TRBJ1-4; TRBD1 matches at 10 bases. V dropped 6 bases and J dropped 4; count of bases not matched to a gene: 2. Germline V lookup: CDR1 MNHNS, CDR2 SASEGT. The CDR3 has 14 amino acids. The CDR3 reads CASRTGGSNEKLFF. CDR3 bases: TGTGCCAGCAGGACAGGGGGCAGTAATGAAAAACTGTTTTTT.

This sequence joins TRBV19 and TRBJ2-7, with D hard to call. V was shortened by 2 bases and J by 0 bases, with 8 bases between the two germline ends. CDR3 length: 14 residues. CDR1 and CDR2 from the germline V gene are LNHDA and SQIVND (reference sequence). The CDR3 coding sequence is TGTGCCAGTAGTATATCACCTACCTCCTACGAGCAGTACTTC. This codes for CASSISPTSYEQYF.